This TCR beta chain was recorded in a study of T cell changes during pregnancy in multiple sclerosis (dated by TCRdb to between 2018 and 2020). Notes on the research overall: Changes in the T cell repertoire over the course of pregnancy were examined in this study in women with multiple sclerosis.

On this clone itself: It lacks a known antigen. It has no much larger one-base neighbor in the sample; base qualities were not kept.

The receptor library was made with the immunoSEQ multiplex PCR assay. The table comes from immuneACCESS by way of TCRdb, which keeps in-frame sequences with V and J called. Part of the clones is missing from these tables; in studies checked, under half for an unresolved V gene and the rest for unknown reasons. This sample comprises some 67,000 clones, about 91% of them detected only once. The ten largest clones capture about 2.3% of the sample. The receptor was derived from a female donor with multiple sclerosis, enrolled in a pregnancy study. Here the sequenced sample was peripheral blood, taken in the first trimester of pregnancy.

Read as DNA, the sequence is TGTGCCAGCAGTCCCCGGACTCAAGAGACCCAGTACTTC. Its coded protein is CASSPRTQETQYF. The chain is encoded by TRBV27 joined to TRBJ2-5; a tentative D call is TRBD2 (5 bases match). The germline V gene (reference sequence) specifies MNHEY as CDR1 and SMNVEV as CDR2. V is clipped by 5 bases and J by 2 bases, and the sequence between their germline boundaries is 9 bases long. Reading from cysteine to phenylalanine, the CDR3 counts 13 amino acids. CDR3 DNA is the only sequence kept; it has 39 bases, read in frame from the first base.